Sequencing of this T cell receptor (beta chain) was carried out in a study of blood T cell repertoires in COVID-19. Across the study: Material from acute and convalescent COVID-19 was sourced from the United States, Italy and Spain.

In the study's own analysis: Amplification with reference gene primers provided the estimates of nucleated cell counts. The protocol was immunoSEQ multiplex PCR, while the TCRdb copy is restricted to in-frame clones and leaves out a portion. From that table come the V and J calls and clone size; the DNA was used to work out D and trimming. In the table there are under 150,000 clones, 75% to 90% of which are singletons. The germline V gene has CDR1 SGHAT and CDR2 FQNNGV. The CDR3 sequence is 15 residues long. The trim removed 5 bases at V and 1 base at J, leaving 4 bases unmatched. V gene TRBV11-2 combines with J gene TRBJ2-1; TRBD2 matches 8 bases. Sequencing was performed on peripheral blood. This TCR was sampled from a human donor in a cohort sampled during active COVID-19. CDR3 nucleotides: TGTGCCAGCAGCACCAGCGGGAGTTCCTACAATGAGCAGTTCTTC. Protein: CASSTSGSSYNEQFF.